Following are 30 T cell receptor beta chains from one sample sequenced in a study of regulatory T cells in long-lasting Graves disease. Construction of the TCR beta libraries employed iRepertoire HTBI primers in conjunction with Arm-PCR of CDR3 regions. Via MiXCR, TCRdb re-called the multiplex PCR reads, giving one row per CDR3 protein. The data show 500,000 or so distinct CDR3 sequences, with roughly 15% seen just once and around a sixth held by the top ten. Regarding time point: newly diagnosed GD, antithyroid drugs for less than 3 months. With RNA extracted from PBMCs as input, the TCR library was made. These same records also appear under a second study, on T cells in Graves' hyperthyroidism and ophthalmopathy.

Sequences were derived from peripheral blood mononuclear cells (PBMCs), sampled at new diagnosis, from a patient treated with antithyroid drugs. These receptors all come from a woman in her forties or fifties with Graves disease.

This clonotype came up many times. The gene calls are TRBV7-9 and TRBJ1-1; TRBD1 might be the D (5 bases). Trimming stripped 6 bases from V and 1 base from J, with 12 bases between. The V gene's germline CDR1 is SEHNR and CDR2 FQNEAQ (reference sequence). CDR3 length: 14 amino acids. CDR3 in amino acids: CASSLVGGNTEAFF. The CDR3 region has the DNA TGTGCCAGCAGTTTGGTCGGGGGGAACACTGAAGCTTTCTTT.

This clonotype was recorded only once. V and J are TRBV3-1 and TRBJ2-7; no definite D call. V lost 3 bases, J lost 3 bases, and 9 bases lay in between. This CDR3 is 13 amino acids long. Germline loops: CDR1 LGHDT, CDR2 YNNKEL (reference sequence). The CDR3 nucleotides read TGTGCCAGCAGCCACCGGGCTGACTACGAGCAGTACTTC. It translates to CASSHRADYEQYF.

Many counts were recorded for this clonotype. The chain has TRBV12-3 or TRBV12-4 and TRBJ2-1; 11 nucleotides agree with TRBD1. With 5 bases clipped from V and 8 bases from J, the junction kept 5 bases outside the gene matches. This CDR3 region has 14 residues. Written as DNA, the CDR3 is TGTGCCAGCAGTAGCGGACAGGGGGCCGATGAGCAGTTCTTC. It specifies CASSSGQGADEQFF.

This clonotype was observed at least ten times. V gene TRBV2 combines with J gene TRBJ2-7; 10 bases map to TRBD2. Trimming cost V 4 bases and J 7 bases; bases outside gene matches: 7. Germline CDR1 SNHLY, CDR2 FYNNEI. The CDR3 is 14 amino acids. CDR3 sequence (DNA): TGTGCCAGCAGTGCCTCGGGACTAGCGCGTGAGCAGTACTTC. Protein: CASSASGLAREQYF.

This clonotype was picked up many times. The rearrangement uses TRBV28 and TRBJ2-1; 8 bases map to TRBD1. V was pared by 4 bases and J by 10 bases, with 12 bases of the junction left unmatched. Germline V lookup: CDR1 MDHEN, CDR2 SYDVKM. This CDR3 spans 15 amino acids. CDR3 bases: TGTGCCAGCAGTTCCAGGGGGCGTCGGGTCAACGAGCAGTTCTTC. Translating gives CASSSRGRRVNEQFF.

This chain joins TRBV7-2 and TRBJ2-1; the match to TRBD2 covers 9 bases. CDR1 and CDR2 (germline): SGHTA, FQGNSA. The ends lost 4 bases at V and 2 bases at J; junction bases unmatched: 12. There are 18 residues in the CDR3. CDR3 in DNA: TGTGCCAGCAGCTCTTCTGACTTAGCGGGAGCGGCCTACAATGAGCAGTTCTTC. This codes for CASSSSDLAGAAYNEQFF.

In this sample, this clonotype turned up many times. This CDR3 reads CASSRAPEFQETQYF. Written as DNA, the CDR3 is TGTGCCAGCAGCCGAGCTCCGGAGTTCCAAGAGACCCAGTACTTC. The chain joins TRBV7-9 to TRBJ2-5; D is unclear. V lost 5 bases and J 1 base, leaving 14 bases between the germline ends. The CDR3 length is 15 residues. The germline CDR1 and CDR2 sequences are SEHNR and FQNEAQ (reference sequence). Drawing the rest from reference TRBV7-9 and TRBJ2-5, the complete variable domain is DTGVSQNPRHKITKRGQNVTFRCDPISEHNRLYWYRQTLGQGPEFLTYFQNEAQLEKSRLLSDRFSAERPKGSFSTLEIQRTEQGDSAMYLCASSRAPEFQETQYFGPGTRLLVL.

In this sample, this clonotype turned up many times. This chain connects TRBV2 to TRBJ2-5, with D perhaps matching TRBD1 or TRBD2 (5 bases each). Germline lookup yields CDR1 SNHLY and CDR2 FYNNEI. V shed 4 bases and J shed 1 base, with 7 bases lying between them. This CDR3 comprises 13 residues. The CDR3 nucleotides are TGTGCCAGCAGTGCAGGGAGCCAAGAGACCCAGTACTTC. Translating it yields CASSAGSQETQYF.

The chain carries TRBV6-1 and TRBJ2-1; 15 bases are a match to TRBD2. The junction had 9 bases not matched to a gene; V was cut back by 5 bases and J by 4 bases. Per germline, CDR1 MNHNS and CDR2 SASEGT. This CDR3 region has 18 residues. CDR3 coding DNA: TGTGCCAGCAGTAACCGCGGACTAGCGGGAGGGCCGTACAATGAGCAGTTCTTC. This translates into CASSNRGLAGGPYNEQFF.

This clonotype was recorded at least ten times. This chain connects TRBV3-1 to TRBJ2-3; 7 bases map to TRBD2. Germline V gives CDR1 LGHDT, CDR2 YNNKEL (reference sequence). V shed 0 bases and J 2 bases; nucleotides not matched to a gene: 5. CDR3 size: 16 residues. The CDR3 region has the DNA TGTGCCAGCAGCCAAGACCGGGGGGTCCCCACAGATACGCAGTATTTT. It translates to CASSQDRGVPTDTQYF.

The V call is TRBV4-1, the J call TRBJ2-3, with 9 positions matching TRBD2. The germline V gene has CDR1 MGHRA and CDR2 YSYEKL. The CDR3 has 16 amino acids. Losses at the gene ends were 1 base for V and 3 bases for J; bases not matched to a gene: 5. The CDR3 region has the DNA TGCGCCAGCAGCCAAGTAGCGGGAGTGTTTACAGATACGCAGTATTTT. Residues: CASSQVAGVFTDTQYF.

This clonotype has a count of ten or more. This sequence joins TRBV6-1 and TRBJ2-7; D tentatively reads TRBD1 or TRBD2 (5 bases each). The V end lost 7 bases, the J end lost 5 bases, and 18 bases lay between the germline ends. Germline lookup yields CDR1 MNHNS and CDR2 SASEGT. The CDR3 is 14 amino acids. CDR3 region: CASNNGAGAHEQYF. The CDR3 nucleotides are TGTGCCAGCAACAACGGAGCCGGGGCCCACGAGCAGTACTTC.

This clonotype has more than one count but fewer than ten. A read error may explain this, as a much larger clone is one base away. The chain carries TRBV2 and TRBJ2-1; D ambiguous. CDR1 is SNHLY, CDR2 FYNNEI, per germline. The CDR3 runs to 13 residues. The CDR3 DNA follows: TGTGCCAGCAGATCGGGTCCCTACGATGAGCAGTTCTTC. Amino acids: CASRSGPYDEQFF.

This clonotype came up many times. The rearrangement joins TRBV24-1 to TRBJ2-7; D possibly corresponds to TRBD1 (6 bases). The CDR3 totals 16 residues. Trimming took 3 bases from V and 2 from J, leaving 16 bases between them. Looked up from germline, CDR1 is KGHDR and CDR2 is SFDVKD. The DNA of the CDR3 is TGTGCCACCAGTGATCTGAACAGGGAAGGGACCTACGAGCAGTACTTC. Its protein product is CATSDLNREGTYEQYF.

A word on this clonotype: The germline gene is not matched at one end of the junction; a read error may be the cause. This chain uses TRBV6-4 with TRBJ2-7; D is unclear. Germline CDR1 MRHNA, CDR2 SNTAGT. CDR3 length: 11 amino acids. The CDR3 spells CASSYSAEQYF. The DNA for the CDR3 is TGTGCCAGCAGTTACTCGGCCGAGCAGTACTTC.

The rearrangement links TRBV11-2 to TRBJ2-7; a possible D gene is TRBD2 (5 bases). V was pared by 6 bases and J by 3 bases, with 15 bases between. The germline gives CDR1 SGHAT, CDR2 FQNNGV. The length of the CDR3 is 14 residues. Here the CDR3 reads CASSPASFDYEQYF. CDR3 bases: TGTGCCAGCAGTCCAGCTAGCTTCGACTACGAGCAGTACTTC.

The table lists this clonotype with a few counts. The chain carries TRBV24-1 and TRBJ2-2; D ambiguous. The V end lost 6 bases, the J end lost 2 bases, and 6 bases lay between the germline ends. Germline V gene data show CDR1 as KGHDR and CDR2 as SFDVKD. This CDR3 is 13 amino acids long. CDR3 bases: TGTGCCACCAGTCAGGATAACACCGGGGAGCTGTTTTTT. Protein: CATSQDNTGELFF.

The chain joins TRBV2 to TRBJ1-5, with 10 bases fitting TRBD1. Germline assignment: CDR1 SNHLY and CDR2 FYNNEI. J lost 1 base, V lost 9 bases, and 9 bases had no gene match. This CDR3 has 16 residues. The CDR3 loop reads CASWRGQGESNQPQHF. CDR3 sequence (DNA): TGTGCCAGTTGGCGAGGACAGGGGGAGAGCAATCAGCCCCAGCATTTT. Full variable domain (remainder filled in from reference TRBV2 and TRBJ1-5): EPEVTQTPSHQVTQMGQEVILRCVPISNHLYFYWYRQILGQKVEFLVSFYNNEISEKSEIFDDQFSVERPDGSNFTLKIRSTKLEDSAMYFCASWRGQGESNQPQHFGDGTRLSIL.

A note on this clonotype: A much larger clone is a single base away; this may be a read error. The chain recombines TRBV11-2 with TRBJ2-4, with TRBD2 matching over 7 bases. CDR3 size: 16 residues. Germline loops: CDR1 SGHAT, CDR2 FQNNGV. The CDR3 spells CASSPYSGLAKNVQYF. As DNA, the CDR3 is TGTGCCAGCAGCCCCTATAGCGGGTTAGCCAAAAACGTTCAGTACTTC.

This clonotype has only a few counts. V usage is TRBV20-1 and J usage is TRBJ2-7; D perhaps matches TRBD2 (6 bases). The CDR3 has 14 amino acids. Trimming cost V 4 bases and J 4 bases, with 17 bases left between them. Germline CDR1 and CDR2: DFQATT and SNEGSKA (reference sequence). CDR3 coding DNA: TGCAGTGCTATCTTGAGACCGGGAGCTTACGAGCAGTACTTC. This translates into CSAILRPGAYEQYF.

The chain recombines TRBV12-3 or TRBV12-4 with TRBJ2-5; D perhaps matches TRBD2 (6 bases). This CDR3 is built from 15 residues. V shed 1 base and J shed 4 bases, with 13 bases lying between them. The CDR3 region is CASSLVQGGGETQYF. The CDR3 DNA is TGTGCCAGCAGTTTAGTTCAGGGAGGCGGAGAGACCCAGTACTTC.

In this sample, this clonotype turned up a few times. The chain combines TRBV29-1 with TRBJ2-5, with TRBD1 matching over 7 bases. In germline, CDR1 is SQVTM, CDR2 ANQGSEA. The junction had 14 bases not matched to a gene; V was cut back by 6 bases and J by 7 bases. The CDR3 runs to 14 residues. The chain's CDR3 is CSVWTGQVEGTQYF. CDR3 nucleotides: TGCAGCGTATGGACAGGACAGGTCGAAGGGACCCAGTACTTC.

The chain combines TRBV19 with TRBJ2-3; no firm D call. The DNA matches TRBJ2-1 better at its end, which makes the J call doubtful. Germline V lookup: CDR1 LNHDA, CDR2 SQIVND (reference sequence). CDR3 length: 13 amino acids. For the CDR3, the DNA is TGTGCCAGTAAATTGGTCGATCGCAATGAGCAGTTCTTC. Residues: CASKLVDRNEQFF.

Comments on this clonotype: The likely explanation is a read error, given a far larger clone one base away. This sequence joins TRBV11-1 and TRBJ2-7; no clear D. CDR3 length equals 16 residues. Germline V gene lookup returns CDR1 SGHAT and CDR2 FQDESV (reference sequence). Trimming shortened V by 5 bases and J by 7 bases, and 24 bases separated the two germline ends. Here the CDR3 reads CASSLRTRSSYNEQYF. For the CDR3, the DNA is TGTGCCAGCAGCCTCAGGACGAGAAGCTCCTACAATGAGCAGTACTTC.

CDR3 DNA: TGTGCCAGCAGCTTGGCGGGGGACCCTTCCTACGAGCAGTACTTC. As protein: CASSLAGDPSYEQYF. The rearrangement links TRBV5-4 to TRBJ2-7; the D gene is possibly TRBD2 (6 bases). CDR1 is SGHNT and CDR2 is YYREEE in the germline V gene (reference sequence). The CDR3 has 15 residues. Trimming cost V 0 bases and J 1 base, with 11 bases left between them. Full variable domain (rest looked up from reference TRBV5-4 and TRBJ2-7): ETGVTQSPTHLIKTRGQQVTLRCSSQSGHNTVSWYQQALGQGPQFIFQYYREEENGRGNFPPRFSGLQFPNYSSELNVNALELDDSALYLCASSLAGDPSYEQYFGPGTRLTVT.

Notes on this clonotype: The junction departs from germline at one end; a sequencing error may be responsible. The rearrangement uses TRBV11-2 and TRBJ1-2, with D perhaps TRBD1 (5 bases). Germline V gene data show CDR1 as SGHAT and CDR2 as FQNNGV. The CDR3 loop spans 12 amino acids. CDR3 sequence reads: CASSLEGDGCTF. In DNA form, the CDR3 reads TGTGCCAGCAGCTTAGAAGGGGACGGCTGCACCTTC.

The V call is TRBV6-1, the J call TRBJ1-1; possibly TRBD1 for D (6 bases). This CDR3 comprises 16 residues. Germline loops: CDR1 MNHNS, CDR2 SASEGT. The V and J ends lost 7 bases and 1 base respectively, with 19 bases between them. The CDR3 nucleotides read TGTGCCAGCAACGGCTCCCCGACAGGAGCGAACACTGAAGCTTTCTTT. This codes for CASNGSPTGANTEAFF.

This clonotype came up a few times. The gene calls are TRBV9 and TRBJ1-4, with 8 bases identical to TRBD1. Per germline, CDR1 SGDLS and CDR2 YYNGEE. The V gene end was trimmed by 0 bases and the J gene end by 7 bases; junction bases not matched to a gene: 5. The CDR3 is 15 residues long. The CDR3 spells CASSVGLQGGEKLFF. The CDR3 nucleotides read TGTGCCAGCAGCGTAGGCTTACAGGGGGGTGAAAAACTGTTTTTT.

This chain links TRBV13 with TRBJ2-1; no reliable D call. V was cut by 5 bases and J by 4 bases, with 18 bases left in between. Looked up from germline, CDR1 is PRHDT and CDR2 is FYEKMQ (reference sequence). There are 16 residues in the CDR3. This chain's CDR3 is CASSPRRTRNYNEQFF. Written as DNA, the CDR3 is TGTGCCAGCAGCCCCAGGCGGACCCGAAATTACAATGAGCAGTTCTTC.

The genes are TRBV6-1 and TRBJ1-5; unclear D gene. This CDR3 comprises 15 residues. V shed 6 bases and J shed 3 bases, with 15 bases lying between them. Germline V gene lookup returns CDR1 MNHNS and CDR2 SASEGT. The CDR3 sequence: CASSPPPPVNQPQHF. The CDR3 DNA reads as TGTGCCAGCAGCCCCCCACCACCGGTCAATCAGCCCCAGCATTTT.